This T cell receptor (beta chain) stems from a study of blood T cell repertoires in COVID-19. Study context: Sources were T cells, B-cell-depleted T cells, or PBMCs; the material itself was cDNA or gDNA.

The CDR3 has 11 amino acids. V shed 7 bases and J shed 1 base, with 5 bases lying between them. Per germline, CDR1 SGHTS and CDR2 YDEGEE. As originally analysed: Reference gene primer amplification gave estimated nucleated cell counts. Profiled with immunoSEQ multiplex PCR; TCRdb holds only in-frame clones, not every one. The V and J calls and clone size come from that table; D and trimming were worked out from the DNA. The repertoire consists of about 160,000 clones, with roughly 88% occurring once and the leading ten covering about 2.3%. This clonotype originated in a man younger than 30 with acute or convalescent COVID-19. This chain uses TRBV5-8 with TRBJ1-2; D call uncertain. Sequencing was carried out using peripheral blood. CDR3 DNA sequence: TGTGCCAGCGAGGTTAACTATGGCTACACCTTC. Its translation is CASEVNYGYTF.